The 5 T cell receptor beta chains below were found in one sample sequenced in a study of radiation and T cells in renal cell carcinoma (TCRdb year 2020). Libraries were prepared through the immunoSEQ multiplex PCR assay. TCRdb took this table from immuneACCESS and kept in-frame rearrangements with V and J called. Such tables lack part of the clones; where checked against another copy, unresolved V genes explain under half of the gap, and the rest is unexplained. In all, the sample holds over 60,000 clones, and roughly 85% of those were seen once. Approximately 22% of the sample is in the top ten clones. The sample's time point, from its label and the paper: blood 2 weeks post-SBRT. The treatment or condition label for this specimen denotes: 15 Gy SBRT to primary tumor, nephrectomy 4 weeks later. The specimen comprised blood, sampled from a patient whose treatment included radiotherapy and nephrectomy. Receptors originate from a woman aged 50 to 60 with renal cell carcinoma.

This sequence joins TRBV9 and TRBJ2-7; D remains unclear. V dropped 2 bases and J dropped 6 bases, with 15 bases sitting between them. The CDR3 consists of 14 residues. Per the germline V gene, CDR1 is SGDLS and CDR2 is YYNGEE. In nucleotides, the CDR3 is TGTGCCAGCAGCGTTCAGGTTACACTCTCCGAGCAGTACTTC. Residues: CASSVQVTLSEQYF.

CDR3 amino acids: CATSSGGVGVYEQYF. The CDR3 coding sequence is TGTGCCACCAGCAGTGGGGGGGTAGGGGTCTACGAGCAGTACTTC. The chain has TRBV15 and TRBJ2-7, with TRBD2 identical over 7 bases. Germline V gene lookup returns CDR1 LNHNV and CDR2 YYDKDF (reference sequence). V shed 3 bases and J 3 bases; nucleotides not matched to a gene: 8. The CDR3 has 15 residues.

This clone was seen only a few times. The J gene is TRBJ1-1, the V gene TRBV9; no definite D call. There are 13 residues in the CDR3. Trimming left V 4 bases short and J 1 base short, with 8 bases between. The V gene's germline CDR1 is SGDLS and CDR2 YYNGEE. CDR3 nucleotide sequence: TGTGCCAGCAGCATGGGAGGGAACACTGAAGCTTTCTTT. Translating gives CASSMGGNTEAFF. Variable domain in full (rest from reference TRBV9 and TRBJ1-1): DSGVTQTPKHLITATGQRVTLRCSPRSGDLSVYWYQQSLDQGLQFLIQYYNGEERAKGNILERFSAQQFPDLHSELNLSSLELGDSALYFCASSMGGNTEAFFGQGTRLTVV.

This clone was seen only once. The CDR3 here is CASRAGTSGAWGDTQYF. In DNA form, the CDR3 reads TGTGCCAGCAGAGCCGGGACTAGCGGGGCATGGGGAGATACGCAGTATTTT. The chain uses TRBV27 and TRBJ2-3; 13 nucleotides match TRBD2. Germline-derived CDR1 and CDR2 are MNHEY and SMNVEV (reference sequence). The CDR3 consists of 17 residues. V lost 6 bases and J lost 5; bases outside the gene matches: 11.

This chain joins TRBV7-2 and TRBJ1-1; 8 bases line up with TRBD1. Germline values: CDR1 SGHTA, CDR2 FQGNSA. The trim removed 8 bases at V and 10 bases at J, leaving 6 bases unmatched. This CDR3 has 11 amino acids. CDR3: CASGQGGVAFF. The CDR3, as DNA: TGTGCCAGCGGACAGGGTGGAGTAGCTTTCTTT. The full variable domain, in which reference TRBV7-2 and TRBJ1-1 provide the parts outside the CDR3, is GAGVSQSPSNKVTEKGKDVELRCDPISGHTALYWYRQSLGQGLEFLIYFQGNSAPDKSGLPSDRFSAERTGGSVSTLTIQRTQQEDSAVYLCASGQGGVAFFGQGTRLTVV.